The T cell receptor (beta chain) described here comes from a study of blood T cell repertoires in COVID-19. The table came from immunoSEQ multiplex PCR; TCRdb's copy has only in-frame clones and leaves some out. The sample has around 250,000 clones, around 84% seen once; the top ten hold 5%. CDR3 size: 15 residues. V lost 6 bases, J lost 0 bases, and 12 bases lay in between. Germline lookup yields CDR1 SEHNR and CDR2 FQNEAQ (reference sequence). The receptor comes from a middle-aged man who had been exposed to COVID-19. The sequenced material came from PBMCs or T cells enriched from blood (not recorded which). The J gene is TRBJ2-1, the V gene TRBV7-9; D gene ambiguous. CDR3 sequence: CASSPQMGSYNEQFF. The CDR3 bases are TGTGCCAGCAGTCCACAGATGGGCTCCTACAATGAGCAGTTCTTC.